Included here is one T cell receptor beta chain sequence, with context. The sample comes from a study of blood T cell repertoires in COVID-19. Across the study: COVID-19 samples from acute and convalescent phases originated in the United States, Italy and Spain. Sources were T cells, B-cell-depleted T cells, or PBMCs; the material itself was cDNA or gDNA.

Libraries were prepared by immunoSEQ multiplex PCR; TCRdb keeps only in-frame clonotypes and omits some of them. This sample yields approximately 46,000 clones, of which around four fifths are seen a single time; around 12% belongs to the top ten. Germline V gene data show CDR1 as MGHRA and CDR2 as YSYEKL. There are 13 residues in the CDR3. With 0 bases removed from V and 5 bases from J, the gap between germline ends came to 7 bases. The sample consisted of peripheral blood. This receptor was obtained from a human donor in a cohort sampled during active COVID-19. J is TRBJ1-1 and V is TRBV4-1, with D unresolved. The chain's CDR3 is CASSQDPRTEAFF. The CDR3 bases are TGCGCCAGCAGCCAAGATCCGAGGACTGAAGCTTTCTTT.